The T cell receptor (beta chain) described here comes from a study of cytotoxic CD8 clonotypes in ibrutinib-treated CLL. Findings and limits, study-wide: Clonotypes that were public were uncommon, and they contracted or stayed stable on treatment. Sampling of sustained-remission and progressing patients occurred at differing times.

Regarding this clone: Its matching antigen is unknown.

Data came from immunoSEQ multiplex PCR; TCRdb stores just in-frame clones and leaves some out. The table lists just over 200,000 clones, approximately 79% of them singletons, with about 10% in the top ten. Cryopreserved PBMCs supplied 1.5 to 2.5 micrograms of genomic DNA for TCR beta libraries. This receptor was taken from a human donor with chronic lymphocytic leukemia. Sequencing was performed on PBMCs, taken after 12 months of ibrutinib treatment.

The CDR3 region has the DNA TGCGCCAGCAGCTTGGGGAACATAAACTCCTACAATGAGCAGTTCTTC. This translates into CASSLGNINSYNEQFF. The chain uses TRBV5-1 and TRBJ2-1; D unresolved. In germline, CDR1 is SGHRS, CDR2 YFSETQ. The CDR3 sequence is 16 residues long. Trimming cost V 0 bases and J 0 bases, with 10 bases left between them.